The clone carrying this TCR beta chain was counted between two and nine times. Its target is not known. This specimen belongs to a study of T-cell reconstitution after alpha-beta-depleted transplantation in children. Between the trimmed V and J ends, which lost 0 bases and 4 bases, there was a span of 12 bases. The CDR3 extends over 15 amino acids. CDR1 is SGHTA, CDR2 FQGNSA, per germline. Regarding the study as a whole: At one year after transplant, newly produced T cells mostly accounted for T-cell counts and diversity.

Unique molecular identifiers were incorporated into the prepared TCRbeta library. TCRdb fed the PCR reads into MiXCR, producing one record per CDR3 protein. The sample yields approximately 520,000 distinct CDR3 sequences, over 9.5% seen once. The origin of this receptor is a female patient aged 2-9 years who had a stem cell transplant for aplastic anemia, so the T cells may come from the graft donor. J is TRBJ1-2 and V is TRBV7-2; no clear D. This material consisted of PBMCs, mostly from graft donor cells, taken 180 days after TCRalphabeta/CD19-depleted stem cell transplant. The CDR3 spells CASSLAEGRFYGYTF. The DNA of the CDR3 is TGTGCCAGCAGCTTAGCGGAAGGGCGATTCTATGGCTACACCTTC. Variable domain in full (rest from reference TRBV7-2 and TRBJ1-2): GAGVSQSPSNKVTEKGKDVELRCDPISGHTALYWYRQSLGQGLEFLIYFQGNSAPDKSGLPSDRFSAERTGGSVSTLTIQRTQQEDSAVYLCASSLAEGRFYGYTFGSGTRLTVV.